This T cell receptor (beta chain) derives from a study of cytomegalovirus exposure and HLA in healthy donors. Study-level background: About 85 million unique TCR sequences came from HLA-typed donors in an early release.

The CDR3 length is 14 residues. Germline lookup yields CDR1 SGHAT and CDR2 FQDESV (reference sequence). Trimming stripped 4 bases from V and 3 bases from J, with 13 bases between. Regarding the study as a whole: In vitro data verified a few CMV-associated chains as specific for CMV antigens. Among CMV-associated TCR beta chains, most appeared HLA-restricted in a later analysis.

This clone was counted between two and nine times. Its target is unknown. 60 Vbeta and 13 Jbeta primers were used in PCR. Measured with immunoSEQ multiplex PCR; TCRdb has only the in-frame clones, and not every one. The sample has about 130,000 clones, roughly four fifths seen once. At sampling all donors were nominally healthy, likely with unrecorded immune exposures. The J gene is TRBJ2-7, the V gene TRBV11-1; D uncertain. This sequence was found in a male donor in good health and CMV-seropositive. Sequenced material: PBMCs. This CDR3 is CASSSLRFGYEQYF. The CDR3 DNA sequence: TGTGCCAGCAGCTCTTTACGTTTCGGCTACGAGCAGTACTTC. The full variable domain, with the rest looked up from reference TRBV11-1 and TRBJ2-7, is EAEVAQSPRYKITEKSQAVAFWCDPISGHATLYWYRQILGQGPELLVQFQDESVVDDSQLPKDRFSAERLKGVDSTLKIQPAELGDSAMYLCASSSLRFGYEQYFGPGTRLTVT.